This TCR beta chain stems from a study of human thymus T cells. Findings of the study overall: Among unrelated individuals, related research reported thymic repertoires that overlapped highly.

Germline CDR1 SGHRS, CDR2 YFSETQ. Trimming cost V 0 bases and J 5 bases, with 23 bases left between them. The CDR3 loop spans 18 amino acids. The data were produced by immunoSEQ multiplex PCR, yet TCRdb's version contains in-frame clones alone and is incomplete. The sample has 100,000 to 150,000 clones, about 94% seen once. Comments on this clone: Its matching antigen is unknown.

The study used thymus tissue resected during corrective heart surgery. The genes are TRBV5-1 and TRBJ1-2, with unresolved D. Source material: thymus tissue. The origin of this receptor is a boy younger than two with a congenital heart defect but otherwise immunologically healthy. The CDR3 reads CASSLGRMAAGDGYGYTF. The DNA of the CDR3 is TGCGCCAGCAGCTTGGGACGGATGGCGGCAGGCGACGGGTATGGCTACACCTTC.